This paragraph reports one TCR beta chain. Its target is unknown. The data are from a study of T-cell memory formation after mild COVID-19. Study at large: TCR clustering was largely donor specific. Findings and limits, study-wide: Clones shrinking from day 15 to 85 showed even CD4/CD8 mixes; later expanders tilted CD4+.

TCRdb redid the calling of the 5' RACE reads with MiXCR, one entry per CDR3 protein. The table has 300,000 to 350,000 distinct CDR3 sequences, approximately 14% seen once. The germline V gene encodes CDR1 SGHNT and CDR2 YYREEE (reference sequence). The CDR3 runs 15 residues. Germline trimming cut 3 bases from V and 5 bases from J; bases unmatched to any gene: 5. The sequence was collected from a man between 18 and 29 years old who had mild COVID-19 (a few samples of this study predate the infection). Cell type and time point are not known. Source material: PBMCs or a T cell subset sorted from them (not recorded which). The V gene is TRBV5-4, the J gene TRBJ2-1, with TRBD2 identical over 10 bases. CDR3 protein: CASSSTSGVNNEQFF. The CDR3, as DNA: TGTGCCAGCAGCTCTACTAGCGGGGTTAACAATGAGCAGTTCTTC.